This T cell receptor (beta chain) was identified in a study of blood T cell repertoires in COVID-19. The CDR3 length is 18 residues. The V gene's germline CDR1 is LNHDA and CDR2 SQIVND (reference sequence). Germline trimming cut 6 bases from V and 0 bases from J; bases unmatched to any gene: 11. Libraries were prepared by immunoSEQ multiplex PCR; TCRdb keeps only in-frame clonotypes and omits some of them. The repertoire includes over 80,000 clones, roughly 80% of them detected once, and around 4.5% sits in the top ten. The sample comprised peripheral blood. The sequence was obtained from a woman in her fifties or sixties with acute or convalescent COVID-19. The chain carries TRBV19 and TRBJ2-6, with 7 bases matching TRBD1. The CDR3 reads CASRPVRTGDSGANVLTF. CDR3 nucleotides: TGTGCCAGTAGACCCGTCCGGACAGGAGACTCTGGGGCCAACGTCCTGACTTTC.